The 25 T cell receptor beta chains reported below all come from one sample, sequenced in a study of blood T cell repertoires in COVID-19. Clones were sequenced by immunoSEQ multiplex PCR, and TCRdb holds only the in-frame ones, with some missing. Here the sample spans 300,000 to 450,000 clones, over 65% being singletons. The sample taken for sequencing was peripheral blood. These receptors all stem from a human donor with acute or convalescent COVID-19. The donor label of this sample is uncertain.

V is TRBV7-9 and J is TRBJ2-2, with TRBD2 matching over 7 bases. Trimming cost V 1 base and J 4 bases; bases outside gene matches: 3. Per germline, CDR1 SEHNR and CDR2 FQNEAQ (reference sequence). The CDR3 spans 15 residues. CDR3 region: CASSLGRGVTGELFF. The CDR3, as DNA: TGTGCCAGCAGCTTAGGACGGGGGGTCACCGGGGAGCTGTTTTTT.

This chain connects TRBV9 to TRBJ2-5; no reliable D call. Germline loops: CDR1 SGDLS, CDR2 YYNGEE. The ends were cut back, 0 bases at V and 6 bases at J, with 12 bases in the middle. The CDR3 extends over 14 amino acids. The CDR3 here is CASSVVSGDKTQYF. The CDR3 DNA reads TGTGCCAGCAGCGTAGTAAGTGGCGACAAGACCCAGTACTTC.

The table lists this clone with a count of one. V is TRBV25-1 and J is TRBJ1-2, with D hard to call. V was trimmed by 6 bases and J by 5 bases, leaving 10 bases between them. Looked up from germline, CDR1 is MGHDK and CDR2 is SYGVNS. The CDR3 extends over 12 amino acids. CDR3 nucleotides: TGTGCCAGCAGATTCGGAGGGTATGGCTACACCTTC. Protein product: CASRFGGYGYTF.

This clone was picked up many times. The rearrangement links TRBV9 to TRBJ2-5; 10 nucleotides line up with TRBD2. V dropped 2 bases and J dropped 1; count of bases not matched to a gene: 5. This CDR3 region has 16 residues. Germline values: CDR1 SGDLS, CDR2 YYNGEE. The CDR3 DNA is TGTGCCAGCAGCGTGACTATAGCGGGGGGCCAAGAGACCCAGTACTTC. This codes for CASSVTIAGGQETQYF.

This clone was seen more than once but under ten times. This chain uses TRBV6-5 with TRBJ1-1; TRBD1 matches at 9 bases. The J segment lost 6 bases and the V segment lost 6 bases, leaving 8 bases of the junction unmatched. Germline CDR1 and CDR2: MNHEY and SVGAGI. The CDR3 covers 14 residues. The CDR3: CASSPGQGRSEAFF. The CDR3 nucleotides read TGTGCCAGCAGCCCAGGACAGGGGAGGTCTGAAGCTTTCTTT.

V gene TRBV11-2 combines with J gene TRBJ2-1; TRBD2 aligns across 13 bases. Germline-derived CDR1 and CDR2 are SGHAT and FQNNGV. This CDR3 contains 15 residues. V dropped 6 bases and J dropped 7; count of bases not matched to a gene: 6. The CDR3, as DNA: TGTGCCAGCAGTTCGACTAGCGGGGGGTGGAATGAGCAGTTCTTC. Its translation is CASSSTSGGWNEQFF.

V is TRBV6-5 and J is TRBJ2-1; 8 positions agree with TRBD2. CDR1 is MNHEY and CDR2 is SVGAGI in the germline V gene. The CDR3 consists of 14 residues. The V segment lost 4 bases and the J segment 7 bases; nucleotides outside the gene matches: 6. In DNA, the CDR3 is TGTGCCAGCAGTTTAACGGGGGGGTGGAATGAGCAGTTCTTC. This codes for CASSLTGGWNEQFF.

This chain uses TRBV5-1 with TRBJ1-2; TRBD1 is a possible D gene (6 bases). Trimming removed 2 bases at V and 4 bases at J, with 12 bases between. Germline CDR1 and CDR2: SGHRS and YFSETQ. The CDR3 consists of 14 residues. The CDR3 DNA is TGCGCCAGCAGCTTAAATCAAGGGGGCTATGGCTACACCTTC. Residues: CASSLNQGGYGYTF.

This clone was picked up one time. V gene TRBV10-2 combines with J gene TRBJ1-2, with 7 positions matching TRBD1. V lost 6 bases, J lost 6 bases, and 13 bases stayed unmatched. The CDR3 loop spans 15 amino acids. Germline assignment: CDR1 WSHSY and CDR2 SAAADI. The CDR3 loop reads CASSPKTGWVNGYTF. CDR3 bases: TGCGCCAGCAGCCCAAAGACAGGGTGGGTCAATGGCTACACCTTC.

This clone was seen a few times. This chain connects TRBV6-5 to TRBJ2-2; 11 nucleotides agree with TRBD2. Germline values: CDR1 MNHEY, CDR2 SVGAGI. CDR3 size: 15 residues. V shed 4 bases, J shed 8 bases, and the junction held 6 bases outside the gene matches. Here the CDR3 DNA reads TGTGCCAGCAGTTCGACTAGCGGGAAAGGGGGGGAGCTGTTTTTT. Residues: CASSSTSGKGGELFF.

The rearrangement uses TRBV30 and TRBJ1-1; the D gene is possibly TRBD1 (6 bases). This CDR3 spans 13 amino acids. The germline CDR1 and CDR2 sequences are GTSNPN and SVGIG (reference sequence). V was clipped by 7 bases and J by 5 bases, with 17 bases between them. CDR3 nucleotides: TGTGCCTACAACACAGGGCTCCCTACTGAAGCTTTCTTT. Its protein product is CAYNTGLPTEAFF.

The chain recombines TRBV30 with TRBJ1-5; maybe TRBD1 (6 bases). V was trimmed by 8 bases and J by 6 bases, leaving 14 bases between them. Germline assignment: CDR1 GTSNPN and CDR2 SVGIG (reference sequence). The CDR3 spans 12 residues. CDR3 region: CATGTQGQPQHF. CDR3 nucleotides: TGTGCCACAGGGACGCAGGGTCAGCCCCAGCATTTT.

The chain joins TRBV12-5 to TRBJ2-1; 11 bases line up with TRBD2. Germline assignment: CDR1 LGHNT and CDR2 FRNRAP. CDR3 size: 15 residues. Unmatched junction bases numbered 9, after V lost 6 bases and J lost 8 bases. The CDR3, as DNA: TGTGCTAGTGGGGGTGAACTAGCGGGAGACGATGAGCAGTTCTTC. This codes for CASGGELAGDDEQFF.

The CDR3 here is CASSNRENQPQHF. Here the CDR3 DNA reads TGTGCCAGCAGTAACCGAGAGAATCAGCCCCAGCATTTT. V usage is TRBV6-5 and J usage is TRBJ1-5; no firm D call. The CDR3 has 13 amino acids. The V end lost 5 bases, the J end lost 4 bases, and 9 bases lay between the germline ends. Germline V CDR1 and CDR2: MNHEY, SVGAGI.

This chain links TRBV6-5 with TRBJ2-7, with 8 bases fitting TRBD2. Germline CDR1 reads MNHEY; CDR2 reads SVGAGI. The V segment lost 0 bases and the J segment 4 bases; nucleotides outside the gene matches: 8. This CDR3 contains 16 residues. The CDR3 sequence: CASSYSRRGGRYEQYF. CDR3 coding DNA: TGTGCCAGCAGTTACTCTAGGCGCGGGGGGAGGTACGAGCAGTACTTC.

The V gene is TRBV28, the J gene TRBJ2-3; the match to TRBD2 covers 7 bases. Looked up from germline, CDR1 is MDHEN and CDR2 is SYDVKM. V lost 5 bases, J lost 6 bases, and 14 bases stayed unmatched. The CDR3 runs to 16 residues. CDR3 sequence (DNA): TGTGCCAGCAGTCCACGCGGGGGAGGGACCAGTGATACGCAGTATTTT. Protein product: CASSPRGGGTSDTQYF.

The chain carries TRBV29-1 and TRBJ1-5; possible D gene TRBD1, 5 bases. Germline assignment: CDR1 SQVTM and CDR2 ANQGSEA. The V end was cut by 4 bases, the J end by 1 base, with 11 bases between. The CDR3 covers 14 residues. The CDR3: CSVGGVGSNQPQHF. The CDR3 DNA sequence: TGCAGCGTTGGGGGCGTGGGAAGCAATCAGCCCCAGCATTTT.

This clone was seen a few times. The chain recombines TRBV30 with TRBJ2-7; 11 bases are shared with TRBD2. The CDR3 has 15 amino acids. J gave up 2 bases and V 0 bases, and 3 bases lay outside the gene matches. CDR1 GTSNPN and CDR2 SVGIG come from the germline V gene (reference sequence). The CDR3: CAWSVGGLAAYEQYF. The CDR3 region has the DNA TGTGCCTGGAGTGTAGGGGGACTAGCGGCCTACGAGCAGTACTTC.

The sample holds a few counts of this clone. This chain connects TRBV3-1 (or the pseudogene TRBV3-2) to TRBJ2-2; 7 nucleotides match TRBD2. The trim removed 0 bases at V and 2 bases at J, leaving 15 bases unmatched. The CDR3 has 20 residues. Germline values: CDR1 LGHDT, CDR2 YNNKEL (reference sequence). The CDR3 loop reads CASSQDPQRGERVNTGELFF. The CDR3 nucleotides read TGTGCCAGCAGCCAAGACCCCCAGCGGGGAGAGCGTGTAAACACCGGGGAGCTGTTTTTT.

This chain joins TRBV29-1 and TRBJ2-7; 7 bases align to TRBD2. CDR3 length: 15 amino acids. The V and J ends lost 6 bases and 0 bases, in that order; junction bases with no gene match: 11. Germline lookup yields CDR1 SQVTM and CDR2 ANQGSEA. The CDR3: CSVVVAGLGSYEQYF. DNA for the CDR3: TGCAGCGTCGTTGTAGCTGGACTAGGCTCCTACGAGCAGTACTTC.

This clone was recorded a few times. At the DNA level, this CDR3 is encoded by other sequences in the same sample as well. The chain has TRBV28 and TRBJ1-1; 9 nucleotides line up with TRBD1. The germline V gene encodes CDR1 MDHEN and CDR2 SYDVKM. The CDR3 spans 12 residues. V shed 3 bases and J 11 bases; nucleotides not matched to a gene: 4. CDR3 protein: CASSLGTGRAFF. Here the CDR3 DNA reads TGTGCCAGCAGTTTGGGGACAGGGAGGGCTTTCTTT. The variable domain in full, with the rest retrieved from reference TRBV28 and TRBJ1-1, is DVKVTQSSRYLVKRTGEKVFLECVQDMDHENMFWYRQDPGLGLRLIYFSYDVKMKEKGDIPEGYSVSREKKERFSLILESASTNQTSMYLCASSLGTGRAFFGQGTRLTVV.

V is TRBV18 and J is TRBJ1-1, with D possibly matching TRBD1 (5 bases). The CDR3 is 13 residues long. Germline-derived CDR1 and CDR2 are KGHSH and LQKENI. Trimming cost V 3 bases and J 5 bases, with 10 bases left between them. The CDR3 nucleotides are TGTGCCAGCTCACCCGACAGTAGGACTGAAGCTTTCTTT. Its protein product is CASSPDSRTEAFF.

This chain links TRBV27 with TRBJ1-6, with D hard to call. V lost 6 bases, J lost 7 bases, and 10 bases lay in between. CDR3 length: 13 residues. Germline V gene sequence: CDR1 MNHEY, CDR2 SMNVEV (reference sequence). For the CDR3, the DNA is TGTGCCAGCAGATCCACAACCAATTCACCCCTCCACTTT. This gives the protein CASRSTTNSPLHF.

V is TRBV19 and J is TRBJ2-6; a weak D match, TRBD2 (6 bases). The CDR3 extends over 18 amino acids. Germline lookup yields CDR1 LNHDA and CDR2 SQIVND (reference sequence). V lost 3 bases to trimming and J lost 2 bases, with 17 bases between them. The CDR3 nucleotides are TGTGCCAGTAGTATCGGTAGGATTTCGGGGGCTGGGGCCAACGTCCTGACTTTC. Residues: CASSIGRISGAGANVLTF.

V and J are TRBV12-3 or TRBV12-4 and TRBJ2-5; 9 positions match TRBD1. With V trimmed by 6 bases and J by 9 bases, 2 bases remained unmatched. The CDR3 length is 11 residues. CDR3 sequence (DNA): TGTGCCAGCAGCACAGGGGGCCCCCAGTACTTC. Residues: CASSTGGPQYF.